One TCR beta chain is described in this entry. Data came from immunoSEQ multiplex PCR; TCRdb stores just in-frame clones and leaves some out. The repertoire holds about 180,000 clones, 80% to 90% seen once, with approximately 10% in the top ten. Trimming stripped 1 base from V and 6 bases from J, with 17 bases between. This CDR3 has 16 amino acids. Germline V lookup: CDR1 LNHDA, CDR2 SQIVND (reference sequence). This specimen comes from a study of blood T cell repertoires in COVID-19. The sequence came from a human donor with active or convalescent COVID-19. The donor label of this sample is uncertain. The chain recombines TRBV19 with TRBJ2-3; D gene ambiguous. The source material was peripheral blood. The CDR3 DNA sequence: TGTGCCAGTAGTATAGTGGGCCGAAATTCCCACGATACGCAGTATTTT. This sequence encodes CASSIVGRNSHDTQYF.